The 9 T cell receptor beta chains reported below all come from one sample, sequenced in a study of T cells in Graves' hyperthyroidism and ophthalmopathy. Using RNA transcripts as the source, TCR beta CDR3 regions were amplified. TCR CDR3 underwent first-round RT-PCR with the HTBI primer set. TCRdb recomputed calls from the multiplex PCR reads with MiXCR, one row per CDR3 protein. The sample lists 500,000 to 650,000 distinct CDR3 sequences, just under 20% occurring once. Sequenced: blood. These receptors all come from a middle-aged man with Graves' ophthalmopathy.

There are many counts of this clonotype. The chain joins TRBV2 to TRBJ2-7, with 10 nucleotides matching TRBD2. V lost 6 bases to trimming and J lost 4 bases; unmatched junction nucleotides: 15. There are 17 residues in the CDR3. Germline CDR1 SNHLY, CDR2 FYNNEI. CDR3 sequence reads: CASSQLGLAPGGYEQYF. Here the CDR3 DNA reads TGTGCCAGCAGCCAACTGGGACTAGCGCCCGGAGGGTACGAGCAGTACTTC.

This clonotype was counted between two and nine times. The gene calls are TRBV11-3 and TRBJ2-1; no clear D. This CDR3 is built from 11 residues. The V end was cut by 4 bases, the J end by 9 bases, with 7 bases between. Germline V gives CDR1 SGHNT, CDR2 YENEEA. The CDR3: CASSSGFEQFF. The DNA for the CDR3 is TGTGCCAGCAGCTCGGGTTTTGAGCAGTTCTTC.

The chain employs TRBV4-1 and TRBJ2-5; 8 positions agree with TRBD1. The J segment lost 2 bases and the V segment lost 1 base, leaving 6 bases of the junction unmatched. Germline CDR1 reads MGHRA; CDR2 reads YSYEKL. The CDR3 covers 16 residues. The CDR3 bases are TGCGCCAGCAGCCAAGCAGGCAGGGGGCTGCAAGAGACCCAGTACTTC. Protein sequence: CASSQAGRGLQETQYF.

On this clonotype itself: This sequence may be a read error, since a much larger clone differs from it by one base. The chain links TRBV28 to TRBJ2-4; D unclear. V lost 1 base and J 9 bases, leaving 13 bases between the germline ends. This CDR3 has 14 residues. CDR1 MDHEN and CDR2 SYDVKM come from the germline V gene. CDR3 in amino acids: CASSLSEGSGIQYF. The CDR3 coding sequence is TGTGCCAGCAGTTTATCGGAAGGGTCGGGCATTCAGTACTTC.

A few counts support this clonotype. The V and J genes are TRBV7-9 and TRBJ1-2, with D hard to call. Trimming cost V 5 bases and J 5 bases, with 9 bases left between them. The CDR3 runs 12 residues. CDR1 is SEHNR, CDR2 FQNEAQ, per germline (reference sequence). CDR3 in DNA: TGTGCCAGCAGCCAAGACCGTTATGGCTACACCTTC. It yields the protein CASSQDRYGYTF. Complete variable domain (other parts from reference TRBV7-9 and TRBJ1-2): DTGVSQNPRHKITKRGQNVTFRCDPISEHNRLYWYRQTLGQGPEFLTYFQNEAQLEKSRLLSDRFSAERPKGSFSTLEIQRTEQGDSAMYLCASSQDRYGYTFGSGTRLTVV.

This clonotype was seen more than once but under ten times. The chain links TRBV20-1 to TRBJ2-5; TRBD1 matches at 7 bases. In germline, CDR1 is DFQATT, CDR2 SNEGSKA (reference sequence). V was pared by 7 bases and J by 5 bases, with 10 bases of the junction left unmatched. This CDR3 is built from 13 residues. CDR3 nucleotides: TGCAGTGGGTCCCAAGGGGGCGGGGAGACCCAGTACTTC. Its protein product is CSGSQGGGETQYF.

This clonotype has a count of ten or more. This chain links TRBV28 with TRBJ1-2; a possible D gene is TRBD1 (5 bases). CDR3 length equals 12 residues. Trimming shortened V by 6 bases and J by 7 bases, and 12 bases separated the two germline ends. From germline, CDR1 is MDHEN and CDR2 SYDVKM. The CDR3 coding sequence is TGTGCCAGCAGCCAGGGTGTGCCTGGCTACACCTTC. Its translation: CASSQGVPGYTF.

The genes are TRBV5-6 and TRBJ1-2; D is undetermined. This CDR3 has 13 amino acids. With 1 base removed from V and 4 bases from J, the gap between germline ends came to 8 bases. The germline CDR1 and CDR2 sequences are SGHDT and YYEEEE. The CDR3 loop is CASSLSVPYGYTF. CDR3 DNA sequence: TGTGCCAGCAGCTTGTCGGTACCCTATGGCTACACCTTC.

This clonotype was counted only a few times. The DNA for the CDR3 is TGTGCCAGTAGTACCGTGACAGGGGGAAACACCGGGGAGCTGTTTTTT. Amino acid sequence: CASSTVTGGNTGELFF. This rearrangement joins TRBV19 to TRBJ2-2, with 9 bases identical to TRBD1. The germline V gene has CDR1 LNHDA and CDR2 SQIVND (reference sequence). The CDR3 consists of 16 residues. The V gene end was trimmed by 4 bases and the J gene end by 2 bases; junction bases not matched to a gene: 5.